This TCR beta chain was identified during a study of post-analysis software for immune sequencing data. Study-level results: Multiple sclerosis patients showed significantly lower normalized Chao1 diversity than controls did. There were four or five TRBV segments more frequent in patients than controls, and TRBV5-6, TRBV5-1 and TRBV20-1 were among them.

Worth noting for this clonotype: Its matching antigen is unknown.

From germline, CDR1 is WSHSY and CDR2 SAAADI. With 6 bases clipped from V and 4 bases from J, the junction kept 9 bases outside the gene matches. This CDR3 is 15 amino acids long. Built from TCR beta cDNA, the libraries had unique molecular identifiers in them. cDNA molecules numbering 450,000 to 650,000 came from roughly 1 to 10 million T cells. A single record per CDR3 protein comes from TCRdb applying MiXCR to the PCR reads. The sample has approximately 630,000 distinct CDR3 sequences, 59% seen once; the top ten hold about 11%. The chain employs TRBV10-2 and TRBJ2-1; TRBD1 agrees at 7 bases. Sequencing was performed on blood. The receptor was derived from a girl aged 2-10 years with multiple sclerosis. The CDR3: CASSHSGTVYNEQFF. CDR3 in DNA: TGCGCCAGCAGCCATTCCGGGACAGTTTACAATGAGCAGTTCTTC.